Below, 32 T cell receptor beta chains from the same sample are listed, as sequenced in a study of T cell changes during pregnancy in multiple sclerosis. Method: immunoSEQ multiplex PCR; TCRdb's copy keeps in-frame clones and lacks some. The table lists about 76,000 clones, roughly nine tenths of them singletons. Specimen: peripheral blood, collected in the first trimester of pregnancy. The receptors here all came from a female donor in good health, enrolled as a control in a pregnancy study.

The genes are TRBV7-2 and TRBJ2-7; D possibly corresponds to TRBD2 (5 bases). V lost 3 bases and J lost 6, with 9 bases in between. CDR1 is SGHTA and CDR2 is FQGNSA in the germline V gene. The CDR3 has 12 residues. CDR3 nucleotides: TGTGCCAGCAGCTTCTATGGGAGCGAGCAGTACTTC. Its translation: CASSFYGSEQYF.

The chain is built from TRBV5-4 and TRBJ2-3, with D perhaps TRBD2 (5 bases). V was clipped by 0 bases and J by 7 bases, with 12 bases between them. The CDR3 totals 14 residues. Germline loops: CDR1 SGHNT, CDR2 YYREEE (reference sequence). DNA of the CDR3: TGTGCCAGCAGCTTGGGCGGAACGGGGAATACGCAGTATTTT. Its protein product is CASSLGGTGNTQYF.

The V call is TRBV7-9, the J call TRBJ2-1; TRBD2 matches 8 bases. This CDR3 has 15 amino acids. Germline V gene lookup returns CDR1 SEHNR and CDR2 FQNEAQ (reference sequence). V lost 5 bases, J lost 5 bases, and 8 bases stayed unmatched. The CDR3 sequence: CASSPSGGPNNEQFF. CDR3 DNA: TGTGCCAGCAGCCCGTCGGGGGGGCCGAACAATGAGCAGTTCTTC.

Only one count was recorded for this clone. The rearrangement uses TRBV28 and TRBJ2-1; 14 bases are shared with TRBD2. Germline values: CDR1 MDHEN, CDR2 SYDVKM. Trimming removed 5 bases from V and 4 bases from J; junction bases left unmatched: 4. The CDR3 runs 16 residues. In nucleotides, the CDR3 is TGTGCCAGCAGTGGGGGGACTAGCGGGAGTTACAATGAGCAGTTCTTC. It specifies CASSGGTSGSYNEQFF.

The V call is TRBV14, the J call TRBJ2-2, with TRBD2 identical over 13 bases. The length of the CDR3 is 18 residues. The V gene's germline CDR1 is SGHDN and CDR2 FVKESK. V was clipped by 0 bases and J by 4 bases; unmatched bases: 5. The CDR3 sequence is CASSQEGLAGAGTGELFF. The CDR3 nucleotides are TGTGCCAGCAGCCAAGAAGGACTAGCGGGAGCTGGCACCGGGGAGCTGTTTTTT. The full variable domain, its missing parts supplied by reference TRBV14 and TRBJ2-2, is EAGVTQFPSHSVIEKGQTVTLRCDPISGHDNLYWYRRVMGKEIKFLLHFVKESKQDESGMPNNRFLAERTGGTYSTLKVQPAELEDSGVYFCASSQEGLAGAGTGELFFGEGSRLTVL.

In DNA, the CDR3 is TGTGCCAGCAGTTTGAGACGGGGGAGCACAGATACGCAGTATTTT. Protein: CASSLRRGSTDTQYF. This sequence joins TRBV27 and TRBJ2-3, with TRBD2 as a possible D gene (6 bases). The V gene's germline CDR1 is MNHEY and CDR2 SMNVEV (reference sequence). V shed 3 bases and J shed 0 bases, with 10 bases lying between them. The CDR3 has 15 amino acids.

This chain connects TRBV2 to TRBJ2-1; the D gene is possibly TRBD2 (6 bases). This CDR3 spans 15 amino acids. The germline CDR1 and CDR2 sequences are SNHLY and FYNNEI. Trimming removed 3 bases at V and 8 bases at J, with 17 bases between. The CDR3 loop reads CASSERGVHQDEQFF. DNA for the CDR3: TGTGCCAGCAGTGAGCGGGGAGTACATCAAGATGAGCAGTTCTTC.

V and J are TRBV7-9 and TRBJ2-1; D ambiguous. Between the trimmed V and J ends, which lost 5 bases and 7 bases, there was a span of 18 bases. CDR1 and CDR2 (germline): SEHNR, FQNEAQ (reference sequence). The CDR3 contains 15 residues. CDR3 sequence: CASSPPFRFGNEQFF. For the CDR3, the DNA is TGTGCCAGCAGCCCACCTTTCAGGTTTGGGAATGAGCAGTTCTTC. Complete variable domain (other parts from reference TRBV7-9 and TRBJ2-1): DTGVSQNPRHKITKRGQNVTFRCDPISEHNRLYWYRQTLGQGPEFLTYFQNEAQLEKSRLLSDRFSAERPKGSFSTLEIQRTEQGDSAMYLCASSPPFRFGNEQFFGPGTRLTVL.

Here the CDR3 DNA reads TGTGCCAGCAGTCCCTACACGGGCCAAGAGACCCAGTACTTC. Encoded protein: CASSPYTGQETQYF. The chain carries TRBV28 and TRBJ2-5; D is uncertain. V was clipped by 5 bases and J by 1 base, with 11 bases between them. Germline V CDR1 and CDR2: MDHEN, SYDVKM. This CDR3 region has 14 residues.

The chain joins TRBV2 to TRBJ1-3; D call uncertain. V lost 5 bases, J lost 8 bases, and 7 bases lay in between. The CDR3 consists of 11 residues. Per germline, CDR1 SNHLY and CDR2 FYNNEI. This chain's CDR3 is CASSSVDTIYF. In DNA form, the CDR3 reads TGTGCCAGCAGTAGCGTGGACACCATATATTTT.

This sequence joins TRBV13 and TRBJ2-7; 7 nucleotides line up with TRBD2. The CDR3 length is 13 residues. CDR1 PRHDT and CDR2 FYEKMQ come from the germline V gene (reference sequence). The V gene end was trimmed by 1 base and the J gene end by 3 bases; junction bases not matched to a gene: 0. The CDR3 DNA reads as TGTGCCAGCAGCTTAGAGCGGGGCTACGAGCAGTACTTC. This sequence encodes CASSLERGYEQYF.

V is TRBV5-1 and J is TRBJ2-7; TRBD2 matches at 9 bases. CDR3 size: 17 residues. Losses at the gene ends were 2 bases for V and 7 bases for J; bases not matched to a gene: 16. Germline CDR1 and CDR2: SGHRS and YFSETQ. The CDR3 is CASSLGGPVAGDLEQYF. CDR3 nucleotide sequence: TGCGCCAGCAGCTTAGGGGGTCCTGTAGCGGGAGATCTTGAGCAGTACTTC.

This chain uses TRBV6-6 with TRBJ2-3, with 13 bases identical to TRBD2. Germline V gene lookup returns CDR1 MNHNY and CDR2 SVGAGI (reference sequence). Trimming at V came to 7 bases and at J to 6 bases, leaving 7 bases not matched to a gene. The CDR3 has 15 residues. The CDR3 region is CASTSGLAGVDTQYF. As DNA, the CDR3 is TGTGCCAGCACCTCAGGACTAGCGGGAGTGGATACGCAGTATTTT.

V is TRBV15 and J is TRBJ2-3, with 12 bases that match TRBD2. J lost 0 bases, V lost 5 bases, and 3 bases had no gene match. This CDR3 comprises 16 residues. Germline values: CDR1 LNHNV, CDR2 YYDKDF (reference sequence). This chain's CDR3 is CATSPGTSGSTDTQYF. CDR3 DNA: TGTGCCACCAGCCCCGGGACTAGCGGGAGCACAGATACGCAGTATTTT. Combining the CDR3 with reference TRBV15 and TRBJ2-3 gives the whole variable domain DAMVIQNPRYQVTQFGKPVTLSCSQTLNHNVMYWYQQKSSQAPKLLFHYYDKDFNNEADTPDNFQSRRPNTSFCFLDIRSPGLGDTAMYLCATSPGTSGSTDTQYFGPGTRLTVL.

The chain has TRBV14 and TRBJ2-1, with 8 bases that match TRBD1. The CDR3 sequence is 16 residues long. The junction had 5 bases not matched to a gene; V was cut back by 0 bases and J by 4 bases. Germline values: CDR1 SGHDN, CDR2 FVKESK. CDR3 sequence reads: CASSQDPNRGYNEQFF. CDR3 DNA sequence: TGTGCCAGCAGCCAAGATCCAAACAGGGGGTACAATGAGCAGTTCTTC.

A note on this clone: The same CDR3 is also encoded by other DNA sequences in this sample. V and J are TRBV5-1 and TRBJ2-1; 8 nucleotides align to TRBD1. V was pared by 1 base and J by 3 bases, with 0 bases of the junction left unmatched. Germline V gives CDR1 SGHRS, CDR2 YFSETQ. The CDR3 sequence is 14 residues long. The CDR3 spells CASSLTGGYNEQFF. In nucleotides, the CDR3 is TGCGCCAGCAGCTTGACAGGGGGCTACAATGAGCAGTTCTTC.

This rearrangement joins TRBV6-5 to TRBJ2-3; D ambiguous. V shed 4 bases and J shed 1 base, with 12 bases lying between them. The CDR3 extends over 15 amino acids. Per the germline V gene, CDR1 is MNHEY and CDR2 is SVGAGI. Written as DNA, the CDR3 is TGTGCCAGCAGTTTAACTTTACTCGGCACAGATACGCAGTATTTT. Its translation is CASSLTLLGTDTQYF.

The V and J genes are TRBV16 and TRBJ2-1; no definite D call. The CDR3 is made up of 13 amino acids. Trimming removed 2 bases from V and 7 bases from J, with 9 bases in between. The V gene's germline CDR1 is KGHSY and CDR2 FQNENV. The CDR3 region has the DNA TGTGCCAGCAGCCAAGGTCACAGAAATGAGCAGTTCTTC. It yields the protein CASSQGHRNEQFF. The entire variable domain, with the rest obtained from reference TRBV16 and TRBJ2-1, is as follows: GEEVAQTPKHLVRGEGQKAKLYCAPIKGHSYVFWYQQVLKNEFKFLISFQNENVFDETGMPKERFSAKCLPNSPCSLEIQATKLEDSAVYFCASSQGHRNEQFFGPGTRLTVL.

The J gene is TRBJ2-7, the V gene TRBV28; a weak D match, TRBD1 (5 bases). The V gene lost 8 bases and the J gene lost 2 bases, with 10 bases spanning the gap. Germline V gene data show CDR1 as MDHEN and CDR2 as SYDVKM. This CDR3 has 12 residues. Written as DNA, the CDR3 is TGTGCCAGCTTCGACAGTACCTACGAGCAGTACTTC. It is translated as CASFDSTYEQYF.

V usage is TRBV28 and J usage is TRBJ2-7; D remains unclear. Trimming stripped 7 bases from V and 6 bases from J, with 22 bases between. The germline V gene encodes CDR1 MDHEN and CDR2 SYDVKM. CDR3 length equals 15 residues. CDR3 DNA sequence: TGTGCCAGCATCCCTAATGTGGGTCCAGGCCGCGAGCAGTACTTC. Translated, it gives CASIPNVGPGREQYF.

This rearrangement joins TRBV28 to TRBJ1-5, with 8 bases identical to TRBD1. The V gene end was trimmed by 4 bases and the J gene end by 3 bases; junction bases not matched to a gene: 5. This CDR3 spans 15 amino acids. CDR1 is MDHEN and CDR2 is SYDVKM in the germline V gene. The CDR3 here is CASSWTGRPNQPQHF. Here the CDR3 DNA reads TGTGCCAGCAGTTGGACAGGGAGGCCCAATCAGCCCCAGCATTTT.

This clone appeared a few times. This chain connects TRBV6-4 to TRBJ2-3, with TRBD2 matching over 10 bases. Per germline, CDR1 MRHNA and CDR2 SNTAGT. There are 15 residues in the CDR3. Unmatched junction bases numbered 6, after V lost 5 bases and J lost 4 bases. This chain's CDR3 is CASSPLAGGADTQYF. DNA for the CDR3: TGTGCCAGCAGTCCTTTAGCGGGAGGAGCAGATACGCAGTATTTT.

V gene TRBV2 combines with J gene TRBJ1-1; a weak D match, TRBD1 (5 bases). Trimming shortened V by 6 bases and J by 1 base, and 9 bases separated the two germline ends. This CDR3 contains 13 residues. Per germline, CDR1 SNHLY and CDR2 FYNNEI. This CDR3 reads CASSQGGNTEAFF. Here the CDR3 DNA reads TGTGCCAGCAGCCAGGGAGGGAACACTGAAGCTTTCTTT.

The chain joins TRBV9 to TRBJ1-2, with 9 bases matching TRBD1. The trim removed 0 bases at V and 6 bases at J, leaving 6 bases unmatched. The CDR3 extends over 15 amino acids. The V gene's germline CDR1 is SGDLS and CDR2 YYNGEE. In DNA form, the CDR3 reads TGTGCCAGCAGCGTAGTCCCCCGGGACAGGGATGGCTACACCTTC. It is translated as CASSVVPRDRDGYTF.

The V and J genes are TRBV7-6 and TRBJ2-2; 9 nucleotides agree with TRBD2. This CDR3 is 17 amino acids long. After removal of 3 bases from V and 6 bases from J, the junction contained 11 bases not matched to a gene. The germline V gene has CDR1 SGHVS and CDR2 FNYEAQ. The CDR3 sequence: CASSFYSGRDRSGELFF. The CDR3 DNA reads TGTGCCAGCAGCTTTTATAGCGGGAGAGATAGATCCGGGGAGCTGTTTTTT.

The CDR3 nucleotides are TGTGCCAGCAGGGTCACCGGGTACGAGCAGTACTTC. This translates into CASRVTGYEQYF. J is TRBJ2-7 and V is TRBV28; D is ambiguous. Germline CDR1 is MDHEN and CDR2 is SYDVKM. The V gene lost 6 bases and the J gene lost 4 bases, with 10 bases spanning the gap. The length of the CDR3 is 12 residues.

The chain is built from TRBV28 and TRBJ2-1; the match to TRBD1 covers 12 bases. The CDR3 is made up of 14 amino acids. V dropped 5 bases and J dropped 9; count of bases not matched to a gene: 5. Germline loops: CDR1 MDHEN, CDR2 SYDVKM. Here the CDR3 DNA reads TGTGCCAGCAGTCTCGGGACAGGGGGCTTTGAGCAGTTCTTC. Its translation is CASSLGTGGFEQFF.

The chain links TRBV6-1 to TRBJ2-7, with a weak D call TRBD2 (5 bases). Germline CDR1 and CDR2: MNHNS and SASEGT. The V end lost 10 bases, the J end lost 2 bases, and 18 bases lay between the germline ends. The CDR3 totals 14 residues. The CDR3 DNA reads as TGTGCCATCAGACCGAGGACTGACCCCTACGAGCAGTACTTC. Translating it yields CAIRPRTDPYEQYF.

The chain employs TRBV2 and TRBJ1-1; no clear D gene. Between the trimmed V and J ends, which lost 4 bases and 1 base, there was a span of 10 bases. Looked up from germline, CDR1 is SNHLY and CDR2 is FYNNEI. CDR3 length: 14 residues. CDR3: CASSAWEGNTEAFF. The DNA for the CDR3 is TGTGCCAGCAGTGCATGGGAGGGGAACACTGAAGCTTTCTTT.

This chain links TRBV4-1 with TRBJ2-7; D gene ambiguous. V lost 1 base and J 2 bases, leaving 12 bases between the germline ends. Germline CDR1 reads MGHRA; CDR2 reads YSYEKL. The CDR3 runs 15 residues. In DNA form, the CDR3 reads TGCGCCAGCAGCCAAGTGAGCGTTGGAACCTACGAGCAGTACTTC. Protein product: CASSQVSVGTYEQYF.

V and J are TRBV27 and TRBJ2-7; the D gene is possibly TRBD1 (7 bases). Trimming shortened V by 2 bases and J by 4 bases, and 27 bases separated the two germline ends. The CDR3 extends over 19 amino acids. Germline assignment: CDR1 MNHEY and CDR2 SMNVEV (reference sequence). The CDR3 DNA reads as TGTGCCAGCAGTTTAACAGGGGAGGTTCCCATCTTCCCGTTGTACGAGCAGTACTTC. Residues: CASSLTGEVPIFPLYEQYF.

This clone was seen a single time. The junction shows a germline mismatch at one end, possibly a read error. The V and J genes are TRBV27 and TRBJ2-7; D is perhaps TRBD1 (6 bases). Germline V gene lookup returns CDR1 MNHEY and CDR2 SMNVEV (reference sequence). The CDR3 runs 13 residues. CDR3 residues: CASSFQGRNEQYF. In DNA form, the CDR3 reads TGTGCCAGTAGTTTTCAGGGGCGCAACGAGCAGTACTTC.